The clone carrying this TCR beta chain was seen repeatedly, ten times or more. Its antigen remains unidentified. This sample is part of a study of identical twins. TCRdb re-called the 5' RACE reads with MiXCR, one entry per CDR3 protein. The sample contains approximately 210,000 distinct CDR3 sequences, roughly 9.4% of which appear only once. The V and J ends lost 3 bases and 3 bases respectively, with 12 bases between them. The CDR3 consists of 14 residues. The germline V gene encodes CDR1 SGHRS and CDR2 YFSETQ. General study points: Models underestimated how often monozygotic twins shared out-of-frame TCR alpha. These conclusions were based on statistical analysis (cross-sectional, not following the same donors).

The receptor was isolated from a woman under 30 in good health. V is TRBV5-1 and J is TRBJ1-2; a weak D match, TRBD1 (5 bases). Sequenced material: memory (CD45RO+) T cells sorted from blood. CDR3 in DNA: TGCGCCAGCAGCTATCAGGGTCGCGACTATGGCTACACCTTC. Translation gives CASSYQGRDYGYTF.